These 27 T cell receptor beta chains were sequenced from one sample in a study of shared clonotypes between healthy human individuals. The method was immunoSEQ multiplex PCR; TCRdb's version includes in-frame clones alone and lacks a portion of them. Of a few hundred thousand clones listed, 79% are singletons. The sequenced sample was PBMCs. These receptors all stem from a woman between 35 and 50 years old in good health. Some clones in this sample may be carry-over from other donors' samples.

The chain links TRBV30 to TRBJ2-1; 7 nucleotides match TRBD1. The CDR3 totals 14 residues. The trim removed 8 bases at V and 8 bases at J, leaving 15 bases unmatched. Germline CDR1 and CDR2: GTSNPN and SVGIG (reference sequence). CDR3 coding DNA: TGTGCCGGGCAATTGGACAGGATCTTCGATGAGCAGTTCTTC. Protein sequence: CAGQLDRIFDEQFF.

Only a few counts were recorded for this clone. The rearrangement links TRBV18 to TRBJ1-1; D is unresolved. Germline V CDR1 and CDR2: KGHSH, LQKENI. The ends were cut back, 4 bases at V and 3 bases at J, with 12 bases in the middle. CDR3 length: 14 amino acids. CDR3 nucleotide sequence: TGTGCCAGCTCACGAAGCTCGATGGACACTGAAGCTTTCTTT. This gives the protein CASSRSSMDTEAFF.

V usage is TRBV6-6 and J usage is TRBJ2-3, with 15 bases matching TRBD2. Losses at the gene ends were 6 bases for V and 8 bases for J; bases not matched to a gene: 3. Germline CDR1 reads MNHNY; CDR2 reads SVGAGI (reference sequence). CDR3 length: 14 amino acids. The CDR3 DNA reads TGTGCCAGCAGGGGACTAGCGGGAGGCGGTACGCAGTATTTT. Its protein product is CASRGLAGGGTQYF.

V gene TRBV5-1 combines with J gene TRBJ2-3; D remains unclear. The germline CDR1 and CDR2 sequences are SGHRS and YFSETQ. This CDR3 is 12 amino acids long. V gave up 0 bases and J gave up 4 bases, with 3 bases separating them. CDR3: CASSLGADTQYF. The DNA of the CDR3 is TGCGCCAGCAGCTTGGGAGCAGATACGCAGTATTTT.

The chain is built from TRBV7-6 and TRBJ2-5; D unclear. Trimming took off 5 bases at V and 7 bases at J, with 17 bases between the two ends. Germline loops: CDR1 SGHVS, CDR2 FNYEAQ. The CDR3 covers 14 residues. DNA of the CDR3: TGTGCCAGCAGCCCTTCCTTGCTAGATGGGACCCAGTACTTC. It is translated as CASSPSLLDGTQYF.

The V call is TRBV7-2, the J call TRBJ2-3, with D maybe TRBD2 (6 bases). From germline, CDR1 is SGHTA and CDR2 FQGNSA. The CDR3 has 14 amino acids. V was trimmed by 5 bases and J by 2 bases, leaving 11 bases between them. CDR3 loop: CASSPASATDTQYF. The CDR3, as DNA: TGTGCCAGCAGCCCTGCTAGCGCCACAGATACGCAGTATTTT.

This clone has a single count. This chain links TRBV5-6 with TRBJ1-5, with D unresolved. The CDR3 totals 12 residues. Per germline, CDR1 SGHDT and CDR2 YYEEEE. Trimming cost V 4 bases and J 4 bases, with 6 bases left between them. The CDR3 protein is CASSGVNQPQHF. The CDR3, as DNA: TGTGCCAGCAGCGGGGTTAATCAGCCCCAGCATTTT.

This clone was observed a handful of times. In DNA, the CDR3 is TGTGCCAGCAGTGAATATGGGGTTTCGGGGCAGCCCCAGCATTTT. Translation: CASSEYGVSGQPQHF. The chain recombines TRBV25-1 with TRBJ1-5, with D unresolved. In germline, CDR1 is MGHDK, CDR2 SYGVNS. Trimming removed 0 bases from V and 7 bases from J, with 13 bases in between. The CDR3 has 15 residues.

The gene calls are TRBV5-4 and TRBJ2-7; 7 positions match TRBD1. Germline V gene sequence: CDR1 SGHNT, CDR2 YYREEE (reference sequence). The CDR3 spans 15 residues. After removal of 4 bases from V and 4 bases from J, the junction contained 11 bases not matched to a gene. The DNA of the CDR3 is TGTGCCAGCAGCCCCGCTAGCAGGGGGTTTTACGAGCAGTACTTC. This sequence encodes CASSPASRGFYEQYF.

This clone has a handful of counts. CDR3 DNA: TGTGCCAGTAAGCGGTCGGGCACAGATACGCAGTATTTT. Translation: CASKRSGTDTQYF. The chain uses TRBV19 and TRBJ2-3, with a tentative D call TRBD2 (5 bases). Germline loops: CDR1 LNHDA, CDR2 SQIVND (reference sequence). With 7 bases removed from V and 1 base from J, the gap between germline ends came to 9 bases. The CDR3 is 13 amino acids.

The chain is built from TRBV19 and TRBJ2-2; a weak D match, TRBD2 (5 bases). Trimming left V 8 bases short and J 1 base short, with 14 bases between. CDR1 LNHDA and CDR2 SQIVND come from the germline V gene (reference sequence). CDR3 length: 15 residues. The CDR3 coding sequence is TGTGCCAGTGCCCCGGGGTCGGGGAACACCGGGGAGCTGTTTTTT. Protein product: CASAPGSGNTGELFF.

This chain connects TRBV28 to TRBJ2-7, with D uncertain. This CDR3 region has 12 residues. The germline V gene has CDR1 MDHEN and CDR2 SYDVKM. V was trimmed by 5 bases and J by 4 bases, leaving 9 bases between them. The CDR3 DNA follows: TGTGCCAGCAGTCGACGTACGTACGAGCAGTACTTC. Protein product: CASSRRTYEQYF.

Many counts were recorded for this clone. The J gene is TRBJ2-3, the V gene TRBV19, with TRBD2 as a possible D gene (5 bases). Germline V gives CDR1 LNHDA, CDR2 SQIVND (reference sequence). The CDR3 is 15 residues long. Trimming removed 5 bases from V and 4 bases from J, with 16 bases in between. The DNA for the CDR3 is TGTGCCAGTAGTCCGGGCCTCTGGGGAGCAGATACGCAGTATTTT. This gives the protein CASSPGLWGADTQYF.

This clone appeared a few times. This sequence is one base from a far larger clone and is likely a read error. The J gene is TRBJ1-1, the V gene TRBV29-1, with D perhaps matching TRBD1 (5 bases). Looked up from germline, CDR1 is SQVTM and CDR2 is ANQGSEA. The V gene lost 4 bases and the J gene lost 4 bases, with 16 bases spanning the gap. This CDR3 comprises 14 residues. The CDR3 is CSVASGASSTEAFF. The CDR3 DNA follows: TGCAGCGTTGCCTCCGGGGCGTCGAGCACTGAAGCTTTCTTT.

This chain links TRBV5-1 with TRBJ2-1, with D tentatively TRBD1 (5 bases). Germline lookup yields CDR1 SGHRS and CDR2 YFSETQ. This CDR3 is built from 18 residues. Trimming pared 0 bases from V and 0 bases from J, leaving 16 bases between. The CDR3 protein is CASSLVWGPSSSYNEQFF. The CDR3 nucleotides are TGCGCCAGCAGCTTGGTTTGGGGCCCATCTAGCTCCTACAATGAGCAGTTCTTC. Based on the CDR3 plus reference TRBV5-1 and TRBJ2-1, the full variable domain is KAGVTQTPRYLIKTRGQQVTLSCSPISGHRSVSWYQQTPGQGLQFLFEYFSETQRNKGNFPGRFSGRQFSNSRSEMNVSTLELGDSALYLCASSLVWGPSSSYNEQFFGPGTRLTVL.

As DNA, the CDR3 is TGTGCCAGCAGTGAAGTTCCCGGGACGGGAAACACCGGGGAGCTGTTTTTT. It codes for CASSEVPGTGNTGELFF. The chain uses TRBV6-1 and TRBJ2-2; D is possibly TRBD1 or TRBD2 (5 bases each). Per the germline V gene, CDR1 is MNHNS and CDR2 is SASEGT. The CDR3 has 17 residues. V shed 1 base and J shed 2 bases, with 14 bases lying between them.

The V call is TRBV19, the J call TRBJ1-1; D uncertain. V dropped 2 bases and J dropped 7 bases, with 5 bases sitting between them. Per germline, CDR1 LNHDA and CDR2 SQIVND (reference sequence). The CDR3 loop spans 11 amino acids. Here the CDR3 reads CASSIIGEAFF. The CDR3 DNA follows: TGTGCCAGTAGTATAATCGGTGAAGCTTTCTTT.

This clone has more than one count but fewer than ten. The gene calls are TRBV30 and TRBJ2-5; 7 nucleotides agree with TRBD2. The CDR3 is 13 residues long. The germline V gene has CDR1 GTSNPN and CDR2 SVGIG (reference sequence). J lost 9 bases, V lost 1 base, and 8 bases had no gene match. The CDR3 DNA is TGTGCCTGGAGTGGCGGGACTACCGATTCCCAGTACTTC. Translation: CAWSGGTTDSQYF.

This chain links TRBV27 with TRBJ1-4; D not resolved. The germline CDR1 and CDR2 sequences are MNHEY and SMNVEV (reference sequence). The CDR3 consists of 17 residues. The V end lost 7 bases, the J end lost 0 bases, and 18 bases lay between the germline ends. This CDR3 is CASTRKLPRATNEKLFF. In DNA form, the CDR3 reads TGTGCCAGCACTCGGAAGTTACCAAGGGCAACTAATGAAAAACTGTTTTTT.

This clone was counted many times. Other DNA sequences in the sample encode the same CDR3. The chain links TRBV10-1 to TRBJ2-2; 7 positions agree with TRBD1. Unmatched junction bases numbered 3, after V lost 5 bases and J lost 0 bases. This CDR3 region has 15 residues. Per the germline V gene, CDR1 is WNHNN and CDR2 is SYGVQD (reference sequence). Here the CDR3 DNA reads TGCGCCAGCAGTCGGGACAGCGCGAACACCGGGGAGCTGTTTTTT. Translation: CASSRDSANTGELFF.

This chain joins TRBV5-4 and TRBJ1-3; D remains unclear. The length of the CDR3 is 12 residues. V was pared by 0 bases and J by 4 bases, with 2 bases between. CDR1 and CDR2 (germline): SGHNT, YYREEE (reference sequence). In DNA form, the CDR3 reads TGTGCCAGCAGCTTGGCGGGAAACACCATATATTTT. It yields the protein CASSLAGNTIYF.

This chain connects TRBV19 to TRBJ1-1; D uncertain. V gave up 3 bases and J gave up 1 base, with 6 bases separating them. The CDR3 has 13 residues. Per germline, CDR1 LNHDA and CDR2 SQIVND (reference sequence). The CDR3 protein is CASSMDENTEAFF. In DNA, the CDR3 is TGTGCCAGTAGTATGGATGAGAACACTGAAGCTTTCTTT. The complete variable domain, with remaining parts taken from reference TRBV19 and TRBJ1-1, reads DGGITQSPKYLFRKEGQNVTLSCEQNLNHDAMYWYRQDPGQGLRLIYYSQIVNDFQKGDIAEGYSVSREKKESFPLTVTSAQKNPTAFYLCASSMDENTEAFFGQGTRLTVV.

The chain couples TRBV5-6 to TRBJ1-2; D unresolved. This CDR3 has 13 amino acids. CDR1 SGHDT and CDR2 YYEEEE come from the germline V gene. Trimming shortened V by 4 bases and J by 8 bases, and 15 bases separated the two germline ends. DNA for the CDR3: TGTGCCAGCAGCCCAGCAAGGGTGGTGGGCTACACCTTC. Encoded protein: CASSPARVVGYTF.

This clone was recorded many times. The rearrangement links TRBV5-1 to TRBJ2-7; 8 positions match TRBD2. This CDR3 has 16 amino acids. With 0 bases clipped from V and 3 bases from J, the junction kept 8 bases outside the gene matches. Germline assignment: CDR1 SGHRS and CDR2 YFSETQ. The CDR3 nucleotides read TGCGCCAGCAGCTTGGGTCCCAGCGGGAGCGGCTACGAGCAGTACTTC. Residues: CASSLGPSGSGYEQYF.

In nucleotides, the CDR3 is TGTGCCAGCAGTGAAGCGGAGAGCTCCTACGAGCAGTACTTC. Amino acid sequence: CASSEAESSYEQYF. The V gene is TRBV6-4, the J gene TRBJ2-7; D might be TRBD2 (5 bases). Trimming pared 3 bases from V and 0 bases from J, leaving 9 bases between. The CDR3 totals 14 residues. Germline CDR1 is MRHNA and CDR2 is SNTAGT.

The J gene is TRBJ2-2, the V gene TRBV5-1, with D perhaps matching TRBD2 (5 bases). V gave up 5 bases and J gave up 5 bases, with 19 bases separating them. CDR3 length equals 16 residues. From germline, CDR1 is SGHRS and CDR2 YFSETQ. CDR3 DNA sequence: TGCGCCAGCAGACGAACGGGAAATGGTCGTACCGGGGAGCTGTTTTTT. Amino acids: CASRRTGNGRTGELFF.

As DNA, the CDR3 is TGTGCCAGCAGTTCAGACAGGGACACAGATACGCAGTATTTT. It translates to CASSSDRDTDTQYF. The chain couples TRBV2 to TRBJ2-3, with 7 bases fitting TRBD1. The CDR3 totals 14 residues. V shed 5 bases and J 2 bases; nucleotides not matched to a gene: 4. Germline V lookup: CDR1 SNHLY, CDR2 FYNNEI.